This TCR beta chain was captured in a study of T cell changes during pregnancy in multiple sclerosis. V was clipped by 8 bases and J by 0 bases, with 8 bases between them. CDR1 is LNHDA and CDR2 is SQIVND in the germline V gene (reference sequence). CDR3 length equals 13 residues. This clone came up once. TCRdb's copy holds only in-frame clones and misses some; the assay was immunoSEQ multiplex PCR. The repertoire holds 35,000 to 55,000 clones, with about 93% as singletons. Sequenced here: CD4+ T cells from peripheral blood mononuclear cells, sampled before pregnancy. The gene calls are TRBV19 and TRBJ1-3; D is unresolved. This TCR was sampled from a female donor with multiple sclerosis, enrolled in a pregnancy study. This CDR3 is CASSSVSGNTIYF. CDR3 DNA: TGTGCCAGTTCCTCGGTCTCTGGAAACACCATATATTTT.